These 22 T cell receptor beta chains were all obtained from the same sample, sequenced in a study of shared clonotypes between healthy human individuals (dated by TCRdb to about 2020). Libraries were constructed by the immunoSEQ multiplex PCR assay. Not all clones reach the TCRdb copy of this immuneACCESS table, which keeps in-frame sequences only. Checked studies attribute under half of the gap to unresolved V genes and leave the rest unexplained. The sample table contains hundreds of thousands of clones; only one count was recorded for over 65% of them. Of the sample, over 1.5% falls within the top ten clones. Sequences were obtained from memory CD4+ T cells sorted from blood. The intended sense of this specimen's cell subset or site label: CD45RA-negative fraction. The receptors stem from a woman in her twenties or thirties in good health.

This clone appeared a few times. V gene TRBV4-1 combines with J gene TRBJ2-1; perhaps D is TRBD1 or TRBD2 (5 bases each). Germline V gene lookup returns CDR1 MGHRA and CDR2 YSYEKL. The V gene lost 1 base and the J gene lost 10 bases, with 20 bases spanning the gap. CDR3 size: 16 residues. The CDR3 here is CASSQGGWAGPSEQFF. The CDR3 DNA is TGCGCCAGCAGCCAAGGGGGCTGGGCGGGCCCATCCGAGCAGTTCTTC.

V gene TRBV5-1 combines with J gene TRBJ2-7; 10 bases agree with TRBD1. After removal of 4 bases from V and 3 bases from J, the junction contained 7 bases not matched to a gene. The CDR3 spans 15 residues. Germline loops: CDR1 SGHRS, CDR2 YFSETQ. The CDR3 DNA reads TGCGCCAGCAGCCCCGGGACAGGGGCAAACTACGAGCAGTACTTC. Amino acids: CASSPGTGANYEQYF.

The CDR3 bases are TGTGCCAGCAGTTACCACAGGACCGGGATCGGGACCCAGTACTTC. This translates into CASSYHRTGIGTQYF. The chain uses TRBV27 and TRBJ2-5; D might be TRBD1 or TRBD2, each matching 5 bases. The CDR3 is 15 amino acids. Trimming shortened V by 4 bases and J by 7 bases, and 19 bases separated the two germline ends. In germline, CDR1 is MNHEY, CDR2 SMNVEV (reference sequence).

This clone was observed once. The chain employs TRBV6-6 and TRBJ1-1; D perhaps matches TRBD1 (6 bases). The germline gives CDR1 MNHNY, CDR2 SVGAGI (reference sequence). CDR3 size: 16 residues. The V and J ends lost 4 bases and 1 base respectively, with 16 bases between them. CDR3 sequence: CASSSRTDPKNTEAFF. Here the CDR3 DNA reads TGTGCCAGCAGTTCCAGGACAGACCCCAAGAACACTGAAGCTTTCTTT.

This clone has only a few counts. The V and J genes are TRBV18 and TRBJ2-7, with a possible D match to TRBD1 (6 bases). This CDR3 spans 12 amino acids. Trimming pared 2 bases from V and 6 bases from J, leaving 8 bases between. Per the germline V gene, CDR1 is KGHSH and CDR2 is LQKENI. The CDR3 DNA is TGTGCCAGCTCACCAGCAGGGGTCGAGCAGTACTTC. Translated, it gives CASSPAGVEQYF. Full variable domain (outside the CDR3, taken from reference TRBV18 and TRBJ2-7): NAGVMQNPRHLVRRRGQEARLRCSPMKGHSHVYWYRQLPEEGLKFMVYLQKENIIDESGMPKERFSAEFPKEGPSILRIQQVVRGDSAAYFCASSPAGVEQYFGPGTRLTVT.

The CDR3 spells CASSPRQGDYGYTF. The CDR3 DNA reads as TGTGCCAGCTCTCCCCGACAGGGGGACTATGGCTACACCTTC. This chain uses TRBV18 with TRBJ1-2; 9 nucleotides match TRBD1. V lost 6 bases to trimming and J lost 3 bases; unmatched junction nucleotides: 5. The germline V gene encodes CDR1 KGHSH and CDR2 LQKENI. This CDR3 is 14 amino acids long.

J is TRBJ1-1 and V is TRBV27, with TRBD1 identical over 10 bases. Germline trimming cut 8 bases from V and 5 bases from J; bases unmatched to any gene: 5. The germline gives CDR1 MNHEY, CDR2 SMNVEV (reference sequence). The CDR3 contains 13 residues. CDR3 protein: CASGTGEGTEAFF. CDR3 nucleotide sequence: TGTGCCAGCGGGACAGGGGAGGGGACTGAAGCTTTCTTT.

In this sample, this clone turned up a few times. V and J are TRBV2 and TRBJ1-5, with 7 bases that match TRBD1. J was trimmed by 5 bases and V by 4 bases; bases with no gene match: 5. Looked up from germline, CDR1 is SNHLY and CDR2 is FYNNEI. CDR3 length: 14 amino acids. Written as DNA, the CDR3 is TGTGCCAGCAGTGTAGGAGGGGGCGATCAGCCCCAGCATTTT. Protein sequence: CASSVGGGDQPQHF.

In DNA form, the CDR3 reads TGTGCCAGCAGTACAGGGGAGGACACTGAAGCTTTCTTT. Translation gives CASSTGEDTEAFF. The J gene is TRBJ1-1, the V gene TRBV6-4, with TRBD1 matching over 7 bases. V shed 5 bases, J shed 3 bases, and the junction held 3 bases outside the gene matches. CDR1 and CDR2 from the germline V gene are MRHNA and SNTAGT. This CDR3 spans 13 amino acids.

This clone was counted many times. J is TRBJ2-1 and V is TRBV28; no firm D call. CDR3 size: 16 residues. Germline V CDR1 and CDR2: MDHEN, SYDVKM. V lost 3 bases, J lost 1 base, and 13 bases lay in between. The CDR3, as DNA: TGTGCCAGCAGTTTGGCGTCGGGTGGTTCCTACAATGAGCAGTTCTTC. This translates into CASSLASGGSYNEQFF.

Comment on this clone: A read error is likely here: a far larger clone is one base away. The rearrangement uses TRBV12-5 and TRBJ2-1; D tentatively reads TRBD1 or TRBD2 (5 bases each). The CDR3 spans 15 residues. Germline V gene lookup returns CDR1 LGHNT and CDR2 FRNRAP. CDR3 region: CASGQAGSSYNGQFF. In nucleotides, the CDR3 is TGTGCTAGTGGACAAGCAGGGAGCTCCTACAATGGGCAGTTCTTC.

V and J are TRBV5-1 and TRBJ2-1, with 7 nucleotides matching TRBD1. Trimming removed 4 bases from V and 0 bases from J; junction bases left unmatched: 7. The CDR3 length is 16 residues. CDR1 is SGHRS, CDR2 YFSETQ, per germline. The CDR3 loop is CASSITGASSYNEQFF. The DNA of the CDR3 is TGCGCCAGCAGCATAACAGGGGCGAGCTCCTACAATGAGCAGTTCTTC.

V is TRBV4-1 and J is TRBJ1-1; no firm D call. V gave up 8 bases and J gave up 0 bases, with 13 bases separating them. Germline CDR1 MGHRA, CDR2 YSYEKL. The CDR3 loop spans 14 amino acids. The CDR3 nucleotides are TGCGCCAGCTCACCCGGCGGGGTGAACACTGAAGCTTTCTTT. Its translation: CASSPGGVNTEAFF.

Notes on this clone: Different DNA sequences within this sample yield the same CDR3. The chain employs TRBV10-2 and TRBJ2-7; no firm D call. This CDR3 comprises 15 residues. Between the trimmed V and J ends, which lost 1 base and 1 base, there was a span of 11 bases. In germline, CDR1 is WSHSY, CDR2 SAAADI. The chain's CDR3 is CASSEFARSSYEQYF. CDR3 DNA sequence: TGCGCCAGCAGTGAGTTCGCCAGGAGTTCCTACGAGCAGTACTTC.

This sequence joins TRBV7-2 and TRBJ2-7, with TRBD2 matching over 8 bases. V shed 5 bases and J 4 bases; nucleotides not matched to a gene: 13. In germline, CDR1 is SGHTA, CDR2 FQGNSA. CDR3 size: 16 residues. For the CDR3, the DNA is TGTGCCAGCAGCCCAGCTTCGCTAGCGGGTCTTTACGAGCAGTACTTC. Amino acids: CASSPASLAGLYEQYF.

The chain has TRBV7-9 and TRBJ2-3, with 7 positions matching TRBD1. The CDR3 has 14 residues. Germline V gives CDR1 SEHNR, CDR2 FQNEAQ (reference sequence). V trimming: 1 base; J trimming: 4 bases; junction bases outside the gene matches: 2. CDR3 protein: CASSLEQGSDTQYF. CDR3 bases: TGTGCCAGCAGCTTAGAACAGGGGTCAGATACGCAGTATTTT.

The chain is built from TRBV29-1 and TRBJ2-7, with D possibly called TRBD1 or TRBD2 (5 bases each). This CDR3 is built from 12 residues. The germline V and J ends were trimmed by 7 bases and 6 bases, with 16 bases remaining between them. CDR1 and CDR2 (germline): SQVTM, ANQGSEA. The CDR3 here is CSAKGPPGEQYF. CDR3 nucleotides: TGCAGCGCCAAGGGACCGCCGGGCGAGCAGTACTTC.

A few counts support this clone. J is TRBJ2-2 and V is TRBV5-1; D is ambiguous. Germline V gene sequence: CDR1 SGHRS, CDR2 YFSETQ. Deletions cut 1 base from V and 0 bases from J, with 10 bases between. The CDR3 runs 16 residues. The CDR3, as DNA: TGCGCCAGCAGCTTGCATGGAGAAACGAACACCGGGGAGCTGTTTTTT. This codes for CASSLHGETNTGELFF.

This clone was seen a single time. V gene TRBV30 combines with J gene TRBJ1-1; D is ambiguous. This CDR3 comprises 15 residues. CDR1 GTSNPN and CDR2 SVGIG come from the germline V gene (reference sequence). Deletions cut 0 bases from V and 6 bases from J, with 17 bases between. The CDR3 here is CAWSVPNLGCPEAFF. The CDR3 nucleotides are TGTGCCTGGAGTGTACCAAACCTAGGGTGCCCTGAAGCTTTCTTT.

The gene calls are TRBV7-9 and TRBJ1-1, with 7 bases fitting TRBD1. Looked up from germline, CDR1 is SEHNR and CDR2 is FQNEAQ (reference sequence). The CDR3 is made up of 17 amino acids. V trimming: 6 bases; J trimming: 1 base; junction bases outside the gene matches: 14. In DNA, the CDR3 is TGTGCCAGCAGACCCAACGTCGCAGGGGGTAGGAACACTGAAGCTTTCTTT. Translating gives CASRPNVAGGRNTEAFF.

This chain uses TRBV4-1 with TRBJ2-4; D not resolved. Germline V gene lookup returns CDR1 MGHRA and CDR2 YSYEKL. V lost 0 bases and J lost 0, with 12 bases in between. The length of the CDR3 is 17 residues. The CDR3 region is CASSQEVSEIAKNIQYF. CDR3 bases: TGCGCCAGCAGCCAAGAGGTTTCGGAGATAGCCAAAAACATTCAGTACTTC.

This clone showed up just a few times. The chain links TRBV10-3 to TRBJ1-4; D remains ambiguous. The CDR3 has 13 amino acids. V lost 3 bases and J 8 bases, leaving 10 bases between the germline ends. The germline gives CDR1 ENHRY, CDR2 SYGVKD. CDR3 in amino acids: CAISEAVGEKLFF. CDR3 coding DNA: TGTGCCATCAGTGAAGCAGTCGGGGAAAAACTGTTTTTT.